Listed below are T cell receptor beta chains from one sample, sequenced in a study of shared clonotypes between healthy human individuals. Sequenced by immunoSEQ multiplex PCR; TCRdb stores in-frame clones only, minus some. The sample carries some 1.4 million clones, roughly 97% recorded once. Sequencing was done on a sample of naive CD4+ T cells sorted from blood. The receptors stem from a man between 25 and 39 years old in good health. Each CDR3 is given without its conserved first and last residue.

v_call cdr3_aa
TRBV30 AWGRLNTIY
TRBV5-4 ASSLAQGQQSGNTIY
TRBV10-3 AITPGGGKDTQY
TRBV30 AWSVRSVYEQF
TRBV7-2 ASSLSATYGYT
TRBV5-1 ASSVRLKETQY
TRBV19 ASSGRQGRNTEAF
TRBV10-3 AISDGVRFEQY
TRBV23-1 ASNKVGTSLDEQY
TRBV27 ASILRDRGYVNTEAF
TRBV18 ASSPSDEQF
TRBV6-1 ASRLEVWEETQY
TRBV7-2 ASSLTSLPEQY
TRBV5-1 ASSLGQDTDTQY
TRBV19 ASSIVAANTGELF
TRBV5-4 ASSLAMGGSRYEQY
TRBV7-9 ASSTGGVDEQY
TRBV6-6 ASSYTGEQY
TRBV30 AWSVRWSPYEQY
TRBV18 ASSPRTGRSEQY
TRBV4-1 ASSQGRGTVGTDTQY
TRBV7-9 ASSPNLLGGGQGNTIY
TRBV9 ASSVTSGRNGNIQY
TRBV10-3 AISEVDRGRAF
TRBV5-1 ASSLTSGGPNTQY
TRBV7-8 ASSLGGKAYEQY
TRBV6-1 ASSEHGEKLF
TRBV14 ASSLQETQY
TRBV28 ASSLEAYQPQH
TRBV5-1 ASSLRRDSEQF
TRBV6-1 ASRLGIGGGYT
TRBV5-5 ASSFLAGGSYEQY
TRBV18 ASSQQTSKQY